This passage covers 4 T cell receptor beta chains from one sample sequenced in a study of shared clonotypes between healthy human individuals. Assay: immunoSEQ multiplex PCR; the TCRdb copy retains only in-frame clones and omits some. Of over 2 million clones listed, roughly 95% were seen once; the top ten hold more than 0.95%. Naive CD8 cells, CD45RO-negative and positively selected for CCR7, excluded terminally differentiated effector memory CD45RA+ cells. The sequencing sample was made of naive CD8+ T cells sorted from blood. The origin of the receptors is a man younger than 35 in good health.

The gene calls are TRBV7-2 and TRBJ1-3, with 7 bases identical to TRBD1. The germline gives CDR1 SGHTA, CDR2 FQGNSA. The trim removed 6 bases at V and 4 bases at J, leaving 18 bases unmatched. This CDR3 is 18 amino acids long. CDR3 in amino acids: CASRLSPLETGNGNTIYF. The CDR3, as DNA: TGTGCCAGCAGGTTATCGCCCTTGGAGACAGGGAACGGAAACACCATATATTTT.

The chain couples TRBV5-4 to TRBJ2-7; 8 nucleotides align to TRBD2. The CDR3 runs 14 residues. V dropped 2 bases and J dropped 6; count of bases not matched to a gene: 7. The germline V gene has CDR1 SGHNT and CDR2 YYREEE (reference sequence). CDR3 sequence reads: CASSFSGRAAEQYF. CDR3 bases: TGTGCCAGCAGCTTCTCCGGGAGGGCCGCCGAGCAGTACTTC.

This chain connects TRBV19 to TRBJ1-4; the match to TRBD1 covers 8 bases. This CDR3 is built from 14 residues. Germline CDR1 LNHDA, CDR2 SQIVND (reference sequence). The V and J ends lost 5 bases and 8 bases, in that order; junction bases with no gene match: 7. The CDR3 DNA reads TGTGCCAGTAGTTTGGGACAGGCAGGAGAAAAACTGTTTTTT. This codes for CASSLGQAGEKLFF. Full variable domain (outside the CDR3, taken from reference TRBV19 and TRBJ1-4): DGGITQSPKYLFRKEGQNVTLSCEQNLNHDAMYWYRQDPGQGLRLIYYSQIVNDFQKGDIAEGYSVSREKKESFPLTVTSAQKNPTAFYLCASSLGQAGEKLFFGSGTQLSVL.

The CDR3 loop reads CASSFGLAGGQETQYF. CDR3 nucleotide sequence: TGTGCCAGCAGCTTTGGACTAGCGGGAGGGCAAGAGACCCAGTACTTC. The gene calls are TRBV7-2 and TRBJ2-5; TRBD2 agrees at 15 bases. The germline V gene encodes CDR1 SGHTA and CDR2 FQGNSA. V dropped 3 bases and J dropped 2; count of bases not matched to a gene: 1. CDR3 length equals 16 residues.